The 18 T cell receptor beta chains below were found in one sample sequenced in a study of T cells after yellow fever vaccination. From the 5' RACE reads, TCRdb called clonotypes with MiXCR, one entry per CDR3 protein. The table lists about 310,000 distinct CDR3 sequences, roughly 4% of them singletons. The specimen was PBMCs, collected on the day of the yellow fever booster vaccination. The source is a young man who received the YFV17D yellow fever vaccine.

This clonotype was observed at least ten times. The rearrangement uses TRBV7-8 and TRBJ2-5; weak D call: TRBD1 (5 bases). From germline, CDR1 is SGHVS and CDR2 FQNEAQ. V lost 5 bases, J lost 4 bases, and 11 bases lay in between. The CDR3 has 13 residues. In DNA form, the CDR3 reads TGTGCCAGCAGCCACGGAAGGGGAGAGACCCAGTACTTC. This sequence encodes CASSHGRGETQYF.

Many counts were recorded for this clonotype. The rearrangement joins TRBV20-1 to TRBJ1-2, with 12 bases matching TRBD1. With V trimmed by 2 bases and J by 7 bases, 5 bases remained unmatched. CDR1 and CDR2 from the germline V gene are DFQATT and SNEGSKA (reference sequence). This CDR3 has 14 amino acids. CDR3 in amino acids: CSARPGQGAFGYTF. The CDR3 region has the DNA TGCAGTGCTAGACCGGGACAGGGGGCTTTTGGCTACACCTTC.

This clonotype was picked up many times. The chain joins TRBV5-1 to TRBJ2-5, with TRBD2 matching 7 bases. The CDR3 has 14 amino acids. The V gene's germline CDR1 is SGHRS and CDR2 YFSETQ. The trim removed 0 bases at V and 3 bases at J, leaving 2 bases unmatched. The CDR3 coding sequence is TGCGCCAGCAGCTTGGAGAGCGGGGAAGAGACCCAGTACTTC. It is translated as CASSLESGEETQYF. The variable domain in full, with the rest retrieved from reference TRBV5-1 and TRBJ2-5, is KAGVTQTPRYLIKTRGQQVTLSCSPISGHRSVSWYQQTPGQGLQFLFEYFSETQRNKGNFPGRFSGRQFSNSRSEMNVSTLELGDSALYLCASSLESGEETQYFGPGTRLLVL.

With respect to this clonotype: An end of the junction differs from the germline gene, which may be a read error. V is TRBV7-9 and J is TRBJ2-6; D possibly corresponds to TRBD1 (5 bases). Germline V gene data show CDR1 as SEHNR and CDR2 as FQNEAQ (reference sequence). This CDR3 is 15 amino acids long. CDR3 nucleotides: TGTGCCAGCAGCCGAACCTTCTCTGGGGCCAGCGTCCTGACTTTC. Amino acids: CASSRTFSGASVLTF.

V is TRBV9 and J is TRBJ2-5; 9 nucleotides agree with TRBD2. Looked up from germline, CDR1 is SGDLS and CDR2 is YYNGEE. V dropped 0 bases and J dropped 2; count of bases not matched to a gene: 2. This CDR3 spans 15 amino acids. CDR3 sequence reads: CASSVVSGGQETQYF. The CDR3 DNA follows: TGTGCCAGCAGCGTAGTTAGCGGGGGACAAGAGACCCAGTACTTC. The full variable domain, with the rest looked up from reference TRBV9 and TRBJ2-5, is DSGVTQTPKHLITATGQRVTLRCSPRSGDLSVYWYQQSLDQGLQFLIQYYNGEERAKGNILERFSAQQFPDLHSELNLSSLELGDSALYFCASSVVSGGQETQYFGPGTRLLVL.

This clonotype was detected ten times or more. The chain couples TRBV7-9 to TRBJ2-1, with 12 bases identical to TRBD2. This CDR3 contains 13 residues. The trim removed 5 bases at V and 14 bases at J, leaving 7 bases unmatched. Germline loops: CDR1 SEHNR, CDR2 FQNEAQ (reference sequence). The CDR3 nucleotides read TGTGCCAGCAGCCCCCTAGCGGGGGGGCGGGAGTTCTTC. It specifies CASSPLAGGREFF.

This clonotype was counted many times. The chain links TRBV7-9 to TRBJ1-2; TRBD1 is a possible D gene (5 bases). Trimming stripped 5 bases from V and 2 bases from J, with 12 bases between. Germline assignment: CDR1 SEHNR and CDR2 FQNEAQ (reference sequence). This CDR3 is 14 amino acids long. In DNA, the CDR3 is TGTGCCAGCAGCGAAGGTCACAGGAACTATGGCTACACCTTC. Translating it yields CASSEGHRNYGYTF.

This chain joins TRBV20-1 and TRBJ1-6; D is possibly TRBD1 (5 bases). V lost 4 bases and J lost 11, with 15 bases in between. In germline, CDR1 is DFQATT, CDR2 SNEGSKA (reference sequence). The CDR3 is made up of 13 amino acids. CDR3 coding DNA: TGCAGTGCTATTGGGGCGGGTCTCGCACCCCTCCACTTT. This encodes CSAIGAGLAPLHF.

Worth noting for this clonotype: A much larger clone differs by one base, so this may be a read error. The chain employs TRBV11-2 and TRBJ2-1; D remains ambiguous. The V gene's germline CDR1 is SGHAT and CDR2 FQNNGV. The ends were cut back, 3 bases at V and 10 bases at J, with 7 bases in the middle. This CDR3 comprises 11 residues. CDR3 nucleotide sequence: TGTGCCAGCAGCTTTATTGGGGAGCAGTTCTTC. Encoded protein: CASSFIGEQFF.

The chain uses TRBV5-1 and TRBJ1-3; D gene uncertain. CDR1 and CDR2 (germline): SGHRS, YFSETQ. V lost 1 base and J lost 0, with 11 bases in between. This CDR3 is 16 amino acids long. The CDR3 coding sequence is TGCGCCAGCAGCTTGCCGGGTGTCAGCTCTGGAAACACCATATATTTT. Translated, it gives CASSLPGVSSGNTIYF.

This clonotype has more than one count but fewer than ten. V and J are TRBV6-5 and TRBJ1-1; D might be TRBD1 (5 bases). Germline CDR1 MNHEY, CDR2 SVGAGI. CDR3 size: 15 residues. Trimming removed 0 bases from V and 6 bases from J, with 14 bases in between. The DNA of the CDR3 is TGTGCCAGCAGTTACTCCTTGGGGGTCGGGGCTGAAGCTTTCTTT. Encoded protein: CASSYSLGVGAEAFF.

This clonotype came up many times. This chain links TRBV9 with TRBJ2-7, with D perhaps TRBD2 (5 bases). Germline values: CDR1 SGDLS, CDR2 YYNGEE. This CDR3 has 14 residues. V lost 4 bases and J lost 2, with 13 bases in between. The CDR3 here is CASSRLGVPYEQYF. The CDR3 DNA follows: TGTGCCAGCAGCCGCCTCGGGGTTCCCTACGAGCAGTACTTC.

This clonotype was seen more than once but under ten times. One junction end does not reproduce the germline sequence, and a read error may be involved. The chain uses TRBV12-3 or TRBV12-4 and TRBJ1-2; D perhaps matches TRBD1 (5 bases). This CDR3 region has 12 residues. CDR3 nucleotide sequence: TGTGCCAGCAGTATACCGGGACGCTCCCCCCGATTC. Its translation: CASSIPGRSPRF.

The rearrangement links TRBV4-3 to TRBJ2-5; TRBD2 matches 9 bases. The CDR3 sequence is 17 residues long. The germline V gene has CDR1 LGHNA and CDR2 YSLEER. Trimming took 0 bases from V and 2 from J; bases not matched to a gene: 7. DNA of the CDR3: TGCGCCAGCAGCCAAGAGCAGGCTAGCGGGGAACAAGAGACCCAGTACTTC. It yields the protein CASSQEQASGEQETQYF.

The rearrangement joins TRBV20-1 to TRBJ2-1; D gene ambiguous. This CDR3 is built from 13 residues. The germline V and J ends were trimmed by 1 base and 3 bases, with 7 bases remaining between them. Germline CDR1 is DFQATT and CDR2 is SNEGSKA (reference sequence). The CDR3 spells CSARGVDYNEQFF. The CDR3 DNA follows: TGCAGTGCTAGAGGGGTCGACTACAATGAGCAGTTCTTC.

This clonotype was seen a handful of times. The chain has TRBV7-2 and TRBJ2-3; 9 bases are shared with TRBD2. There are 18 residues in the CDR3. The trim removed 1 base at V and 2 bases at J, leaving 10 bases unmatched. Per the germline V gene, CDR1 is SGHTA and CDR2 is FQGNSA. The CDR3 DNA is TGTGCCAGCAGCTTAGTAGTTGGGCTAGCGGGGATCACAGATACGCAGTATTTT. Protein sequence: CASSLVVGLAGITDTQYF.

The chain carries TRBV10-3 and TRBJ2-3; 7 bases are shared with TRBD2. J gave up 8 bases and V 6 bases, and 5 bases lay outside the gene matches. The CDR3 covers 12 residues. Germline V lookup: CDR1 ENHRY, CDR2 SYGVKD. The CDR3 bases are TGTGCCATCAGGACTACTAGCGCTACGCAGTATTTT. Amino acid sequence: CAIRTTSATQYF.

This clonotype was found many times. The junction shows a germline mismatch at one end, possibly a read error. The chain joins TRBV7-9 to TRBJ2-1; 9 nucleotides match TRBD2. Per the germline V gene, CDR1 is SEHNR and CDR2 is FQNEAQ (reference sequence). The CDR3 is made up of 17 amino acids. The CDR3 DNA reads TGTGCCAGCGGCTTTCGGCGGGGGGGGAACCTGGGCAATGAGCAGTTCTTC. Translated: CASGFRRGGNLGNEQFF.